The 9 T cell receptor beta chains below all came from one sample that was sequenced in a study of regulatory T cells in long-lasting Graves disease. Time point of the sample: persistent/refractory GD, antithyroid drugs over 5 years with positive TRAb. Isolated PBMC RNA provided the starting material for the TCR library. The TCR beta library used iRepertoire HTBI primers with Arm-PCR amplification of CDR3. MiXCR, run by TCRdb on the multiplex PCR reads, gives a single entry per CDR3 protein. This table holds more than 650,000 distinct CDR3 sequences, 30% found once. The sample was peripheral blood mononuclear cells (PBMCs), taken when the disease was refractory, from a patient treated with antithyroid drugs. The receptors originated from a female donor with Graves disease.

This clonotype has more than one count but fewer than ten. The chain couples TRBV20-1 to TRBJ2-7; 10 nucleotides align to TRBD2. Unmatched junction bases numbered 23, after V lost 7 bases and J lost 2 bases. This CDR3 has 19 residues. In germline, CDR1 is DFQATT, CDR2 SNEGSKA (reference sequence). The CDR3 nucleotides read TGCAGTGAACCGATACACAGACTAGCGGGTAAAAGCCTCACCTACGAGCAGTACTTC. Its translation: CSEPIHRLAGKSLTYEQYF.

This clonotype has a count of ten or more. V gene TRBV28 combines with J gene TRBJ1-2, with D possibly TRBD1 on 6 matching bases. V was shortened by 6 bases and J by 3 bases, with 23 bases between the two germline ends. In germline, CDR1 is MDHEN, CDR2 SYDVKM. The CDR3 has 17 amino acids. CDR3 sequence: CASSSGTLHGSYYGYTF. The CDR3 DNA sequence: TGTGCCAGCAGCTCAGGGACACTTCACGGGAGCTACTATGGCTACACCTTC.

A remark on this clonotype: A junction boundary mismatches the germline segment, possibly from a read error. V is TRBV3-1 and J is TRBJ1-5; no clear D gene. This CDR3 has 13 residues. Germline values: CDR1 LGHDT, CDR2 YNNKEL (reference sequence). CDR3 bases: TGTGCCAGCAGCCAAGGTCCGCAGCAGCTCCAGCATTTT. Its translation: CASSQGPQQLQHF.

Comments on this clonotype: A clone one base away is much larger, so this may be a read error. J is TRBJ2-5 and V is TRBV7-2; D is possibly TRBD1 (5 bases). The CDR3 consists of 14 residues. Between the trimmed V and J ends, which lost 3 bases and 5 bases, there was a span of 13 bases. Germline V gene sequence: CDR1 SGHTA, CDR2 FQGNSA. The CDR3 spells CASSFGAGRETQYF. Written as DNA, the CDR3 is TGTGCCAGCAGCTTTGGGGCAGGTCGGGAGACCCAGTACTTC.

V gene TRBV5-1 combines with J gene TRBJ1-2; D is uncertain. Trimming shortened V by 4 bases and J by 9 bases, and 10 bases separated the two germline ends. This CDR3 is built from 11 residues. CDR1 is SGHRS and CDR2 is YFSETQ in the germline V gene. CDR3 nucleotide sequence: TGCGCCAGCAGCGGAGGTATGAGCTACACCTTC. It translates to CASSGGMSYTF.

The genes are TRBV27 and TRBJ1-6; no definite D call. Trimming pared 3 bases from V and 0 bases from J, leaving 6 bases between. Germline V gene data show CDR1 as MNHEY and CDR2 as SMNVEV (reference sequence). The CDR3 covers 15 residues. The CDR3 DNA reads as TGTGCCAGCAGTTTGACGAGCTCCTATAATTCACCCCTCCACTTT. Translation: CASSLTSSYNSPLHF.

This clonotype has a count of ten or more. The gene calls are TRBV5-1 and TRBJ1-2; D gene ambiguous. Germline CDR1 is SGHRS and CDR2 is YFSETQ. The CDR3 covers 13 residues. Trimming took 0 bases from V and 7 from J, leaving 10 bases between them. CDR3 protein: CASSLALGAGYTF. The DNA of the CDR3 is TGCGCCAGCAGCTTGGCTCTGGGCGCTGGCTACACCTTC.

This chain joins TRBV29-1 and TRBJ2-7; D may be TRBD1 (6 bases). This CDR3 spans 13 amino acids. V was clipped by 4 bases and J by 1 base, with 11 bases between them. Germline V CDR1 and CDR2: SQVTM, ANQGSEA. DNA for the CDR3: TGCAGCGTTGTTAGGACAGCTTCCTACGAGCAGTACTTC. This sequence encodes CSVVRTASYEQYF.

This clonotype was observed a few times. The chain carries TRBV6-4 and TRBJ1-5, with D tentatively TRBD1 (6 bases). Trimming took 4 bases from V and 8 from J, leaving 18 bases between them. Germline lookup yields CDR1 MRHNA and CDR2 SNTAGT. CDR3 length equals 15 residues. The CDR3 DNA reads TGTGCCAGCAGTGTTGGCCCAGGGGTTGGGGAGCCCCAGCATTTT. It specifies CASSVGPGVGEPQHF.